The T cell receptor beta chain described here comes from a study of blood T cell repertoires in COVID-19. Whole-study context: T cells, B-cell-depleted T cells, or PBMCs supplied cDNA or gDNA.

In the original processing: For nucleated cells, counts were estimated from reference gene primer amplification. The protocol was immunoSEQ multiplex PCR, while the TCRdb copy is restricted to in-frame clones and leaves out a portion. V and J calls and clone size are as listed in that table; D and trimming were resolved from the DNA. The sample holds about 70,000 clones, approximately 83% seen once. CDR1 is KGHSH and CDR2 is LQKENI in the germline V gene. This CDR3 has 14 amino acids. V was pared by 3 bases and J by 3 bases, with 11 bases between. This clone was recorded a few times. The TCR sequence derives from a human donor in a cohort sampled during active COVID-19. J is TRBJ2-5 and V is TRBV18; D might be TRBD2 (6 bases). What was sequenced was peripheral blood. CDR3 bases: TGTGCCAGCTCACCTCTGGGCGGGGAAGAGACCCAGTACTTC. This translates into CASSPLGGEETQYF.